This T cell receptor beta chain was sequenced in a study of cytomegalovirus exposure and HLA in healthy donors. Overall study findings and caveats: A later analysis linked a missense DCLRE1C variant to TCR beta V- and J-gene trimming. A later analysis found most CMV-associated TCR beta chains apparently HLA-restricted.

Remarks on this clone: Antigen unknown.

13 Jbeta primers and 60 Vbeta primers were used for the PCR. The method was immunoSEQ multiplex PCR; TCRdb's version includes in-frame clones alone and lacks a portion of them. The sample contains around 88,000 clones, about 74% of which appear only once. The CDR3 covers 14 residues. CDR1 MNHEY and CDR2 SMNVEV come from the germline V gene (reference sequence). Trimming at V came to 5 bases and at J to 7 bases, leaving 8 bases not matched to a gene. This TCR was sampled from a male donor in good health and CMV-seronegative. Sequenced: PBMCs. This chain connects TRBV27 to TRBJ1-2; TRBD1 matches 9 bases. CDR3 bases: TGTGCCAGCAGTCCCACCGGGACAGGGAGTGGCTACACCTTC. The encoded protein is CASSPTGTGSGYTF.